This is a list of T cell receptor beta chains from one sample in a study of OX40 agonist ivuxolimab in advanced cancers. The repertoire was sequenced with immunoSEQ multiplex PCR; TCRdb's copy has only in-frame clones and lacks some. The sample lists 90,000 or so clones; more than 75% were seen once. Sample: CD4+ or CD8+ T cells sorted from blood, taken in a trial of the OX40 agonist ivuxolimab. Receptors were obtained from an adult with an advanced solid tumor such as melanoma, head and neck, liver or kidney cancer. Each CDR3 is given with its conserved first and last residue. The D gene is left open where the match is weak.

v_gene: TRBV9; d_gene: .; j_gene: TRBJ2-3; CDR3aa: CASSVASGLTDTQYF
v_gene: TRBV6-1; d_gene: .; j_gene: TRBJ1-2; CDR3aa: CASSEGPQDYGYTF
v_gene: TRBV5-4; d_gene: .; j_gene: TRBJ1-1; CDR3aa: CASSFGQGRVGTEAFF
v_gene: TRBV9; d_gene: TRBD1; j_gene: TRBJ2-5; CDR3aa: CASSVTTGGETQYF
v_gene: TRBV7-2; d_gene: .; j_gene: TRBJ2-3; CDR3aa: CASSPDPIGTQYF
v_gene: TRBV30; d_gene: TRBD1; j_gene: TRBJ2-1; CDR3aa: CAWSVNRGNEQFF
v_gene: TRBV6-1; d_gene: TRBD1; j_gene: TRBJ1-4; CDR3aa: CASSPGQGGYEKLFF
v_gene: TRBV5-1; d_gene: .; j_gene: TRBJ2-3; CDR3aa: CASSLDGSPTDTQYF
v_gene: TRBV14; d_gene: .; j_gene: TRBJ1-6; CDR3aa: CASSQSRGDRSPLHF
v_gene: TRBV19; d_gene: .; j_gene: TRBJ2-7; CDR3aa: CASSLSSSYEQYF
v_gene: TRBV10-3; d_gene: .; j_gene: TRBJ1-5; CDR3aa: CAISVQGPASNQPQHF
v_gene: TRBV11-2; d_gene: .; j_gene: TRBJ1-1; CDR3aa: CASSESGKNTEAFF
v_gene: TRBV11-3; d_gene: .; j_gene: TRBJ2-5; CDR3aa: CASSRSTRTETQYF
v_gene: TRBV19; d_gene: TRBD2; j_gene: TRBJ2-1; CDR3aa: CASSRTSGVNEQFF
v_gene: TRBV7-2; d_gene: TRBD1; j_gene: TRBJ1-5; CDR3aa: CASSPAGTGYGNQPQHF
v_gene: TRBV28; d_gene: TRBD1; j_gene: TRBJ1-3; CDR3aa: CASSTSQGTGNTIYF
v_gene: TRBV21-1; d_gene: .; j_gene: TRBJ2-1; CDR3aa: CASSESNDRDRNYNEQFF
v_gene: TRBV7-7; d_gene: TRBD2; j_gene: TRBJ2-1; CDR3aa: CASSRTSGSINEQFF
v_gene: TRBV6-5; d_gene: .; j_gene: TRBJ2-5; CDR3aa: CASSLRYGETQYF
v_gene: TRBV7-6; d_gene: TRBD2; j_gene: TRBJ2-2; CDR3aa: CASRLGTSGDTGELFF
v_gene: TRBV6-5; d_gene: TRBD1; j_gene: TRBJ2-5; CDR3aa: CASSNFGTGGGETQYF
v_gene: TRBV28; d_gene: .; j_gene: TRBJ2-6; CDR3aa: CASYGTAHSGANVLTF
v_gene: TRBV4-3; d_gene: .; j_gene: TRBJ2-3; CDR3aa: CASSQRTGVDTQYF
v_gene: TRBV13; d_gene: .; j_gene: TRBJ2-2; CDR3aa: CASSSGPSNTGELFF
v_gene: TRBV5-1; d_gene: TRBD1; j_gene: TRBJ2-5; CDR3aa: CASSGTGDREETQYF
v_gene: TRBV5-1; d_gene: .; j_gene: TRBJ2-7; CDR3aa: CASSQDRAYEQYF
v_gene: TRBV19; d_gene: .; j_gene: TRBJ2-1; CDR3aa: CATHHRVEQFF
v_gene: TRBV25-1; d_gene: TRBD1; j_gene: TRBJ1-2; CDR3aa: CASSEYGQVAYGYTF
v_gene: TRBV19; d_gene: TRBD1; j_gene: TRBJ1-4; CDR3aa: CATRTGRNEKLFF
v_gene: TRBV6-5; d_gene: .; j_gene: TRBJ1-2; CDR3aa: CASGEGWSGYTF
v_gene: TRBV6-5; d_gene: TRBD1; j_gene: TRBJ1-1; CDR3aa: CASSSGTGAEAFF
v_gene: TRBV18; d_gene: TRBD1; j_gene: TRBJ1-2; CDR3aa: CASSPPGTGSPNGYTF
v_gene: TRBV28; d_gene: .; j_gene: TRBJ1-1; CDR3aa: CASSLSTRPGPEAFF
v_gene: TRBV12-2; d_gene: .; j_gene: TRBJ2-1; CDR3aa: CASPHTLAGTSYNEQFF
v_gene: TRBV28; d_gene: .; j_gene: TRBJ1-1; CDR3aa: CASISIRNEAFF
v_gene: TRBV27; d_gene: .; j_gene: TRBJ1-2; CDR3aa: CASSLVTGANYGYTF
v_gene: TRBV6-6; d_gene: .; j_gene: TRBJ2-6; CDR3aa: CASSPKGSGANVLTF
v_gene: TRBV28; d_gene: .; j_gene: TRBJ1-2; CDR3aa: CASSPPLPGAEYGYTF
v_gene: TRBV5-1; d_gene: TRBD2; j_gene: TRBJ2-7; CDR3aa: CASRGLAGDEQYF
v_gene: TRBV7-2; d_gene: TRBD1; j_gene: TRBJ1-1; CDR3aa: CASSLAARGEVAFF
v_gene: TRBV7-9; d_gene: .; j_gene: TRBJ1-1; CDR3aa: CASSLDRNTEAFF
v_gene: TRBV15; d_gene: .; j_gene: TRBJ2-6; CDR3aa: CATSRDRVLGSGANVLTF
v_gene: TRBV30; d_gene: .; j_gene: TRBJ1-2; CDR3aa: CAWGYGYTF
v_gene: TRBV2; d_gene: TRBD1; j_gene: TRBJ1-1; CDR3aa: CASSETWAGGTEAFF
v_gene: TRBV5-1; d_gene: .; j_gene: TRBJ2-1; CDR3aa: CASSLAGGGYEQFF
v_gene: TRBV9; d_gene: .; j_gene: TRBJ2-5; CDR3aa: CASSSLDGGVQETQYF
v_gene: TRBV5-6; d_gene: .; j_gene: TRBJ2-3; CDR3aa: CASSLYRPSDTDTQYF
v_gene: TRBV28; d_gene: .; j_gene: TRBJ1-5; CDR3aa: CASSELPREPFSNQPQHF
v_gene: TRBV30; d_gene: .; j_gene: TRBJ2-5; CDR3aa: CAWSVTETQYF
v_gene: TRBV7-3; d_gene: .; j_gene: TRBJ2-7; CDR3aa: CASSLSPGNHEQYF
v_gene: TRBV6-1; d_gene: TRBD1; j_gene: TRBJ1-2; CDR3aa: CASSENRGGYGYTF
v_gene: TRBV7-2; d_gene: .; j_gene: TRBJ1-1; CDR3aa: CASSLALNTEAFF
v_gene: TRBV7-8; d_gene: TRBD2; j_gene: TRBJ2-5; CDR3aa: CASTLREGVGGRETQYF